The 14 T cell receptor beta chains below come from one sample, sequenced in a study of human T cells and chemical hapten exposure. MiXCR, run by TCRdb on the RACE reads, gives a single entry per CDR3 protein. The sample carries around 120,000 distinct CDR3 sequences, approximately 12% recorded once. Noted time point: pre-sensitization, week 0. Stated treatment: therapeutic diphenylcyclopropenone sensitization with weekly scalp DPC. Here the sequenced sample was whole blood, taken in connection with sensitization to the hapten diphenylcyclopropenone (DPC). All receptors derive from a woman aged 18 to 35 with alopecia areata. Some clones in this sample may be carry-over from other donors' samples.

This clonotype was seen at least ten times. The chain combines TRBV6-2 or TRBV6-3 with TRBJ2-1; perhaps D is TRBD1 or TRBD2 (6 bases each). Between the trimmed V and J ends, which lost 5 bases and 1 base, there was a span of 15 bases. CDR3 length equals 16 residues. Germline assignment: CDR1 MNHEY and CDR2 SVGEGT. CDR3 protein: CASSAPGAGSYNEQFF. CDR3 nucleotide sequence: TGTGCCAGCAGTGCCCCGGGGGCCGGTTCCTACAATGAGCAGTTCTTC.

The J gene is TRBJ2-7, the V gene TRBV29-1, with 8 bases lining up with TRBD2. In germline, CDR1 is SQVTM, CDR2 ANQGSEA. With 3 bases clipped from V and 1 base from J, the junction kept 8 bases outside the gene matches. This CDR3 comprises 15 residues. CDR3 region: CSVESSGGLSYEQYF. CDR3 nucleotide sequence: TGCAGCGTTGAGTCCAGCGGGGGTCTGTCCTACGAGCAGTACTTC.

This clonotype was seen only a few times. The V and J genes are TRBV7-3 and TRBJ2-5; TRBD1 matches 9 bases. This CDR3 is built from 15 residues. Unmatched junction bases numbered 5, after V lost 1 base and J lost 5 bases. Germline CDR1 is SGHTA and CDR2 is FQGTGA. The CDR3 is CASSLSPGTGETQYF. In DNA, the CDR3 is TGTGCCAGCAGCTTAAGCCCAGGGACAGGGGAGACCCAGTACTTC.

This clonotype was seen ten or more times. The genes are TRBV28 and TRBJ1-5, with 9 bases identical to TRBD1. V lost 7 bases to trimming and J lost 3 bases; unmatched junction nucleotides: 13. From germline, CDR1 is MDHEN and CDR2 SYDVKM. The CDR3 loop spans 17 amino acids. CDR3 sequence reads: CASTPPGQGNLNQPQHF. The CDR3 nucleotides read TGTGCCAGCACACCTCCGGGACAGGGAAACCTCAATCAGCCCCAGCATTTT.

The table lists this clonotype with a few counts. The chain is built from TRBV4-1 and TRBJ2-1; possible D gene TRBD1, 5 bases. Germline V gene lookup returns CDR1 MGHRA and CDR2 YSYEKL. V was trimmed by 0 bases and J by 5 bases, leaving 11 bases between them. This CDR3 region has 15 residues. The CDR3 loop reads CASSQESQVNNEQFF. The CDR3 DNA is TGCGCCAGCAGCCAAGAGTCACAGGTTAACAATGAGCAGTTCTTC.

The chain recombines TRBV11-2 with TRBJ2-6, with 9 bases aligning to TRBD2. V was clipped by 4 bases and J by 12 bases; unmatched bases: 13. The CDR3 consists of 16 residues. Germline assignment: CDR1 SGHAT and CDR2 FQNNGV. CDR3 DNA: TGTGCCAGCAGCTACCAAGGACTAGCGAGTTCTCCCGTCCTGACTTTC. Its translation: CASSYQGLASSPVLTF.

This clonotype was counted ten times or more. The V gene is TRBV7-6, the J gene TRBJ1-5; 8 nucleotides align to TRBD1. Germline-derived CDR1 and CDR2 are SGHVS and FNYEAQ. The CDR3 extends over 12 amino acids. With V trimmed by 5 bases and J by 9 bases, 3 bases remained unmatched. The CDR3 region has the DNA TGTGCCAGCAGCCGAGGACAGGGGCCCCAGCATTTT. This translates into CASSRGQGPQHF. The variable domain in full, with the rest retrieved from reference TRBV7-6 and TRBJ1-5, is GAGVSQSPRYKVTKRGQDVALRCDPISGHVSLYWYRQALGQGPEFLTYFNYEAQQDKSGLPNDRFSAERPEGSISTLTIQRTEQRDSAMYRCASSRGQGPQHFGDGTRLSIL.

The chain joins TRBV4-1 to TRBJ1-1; D gene unclear. This CDR3 has 14 residues. Trimming took off 4 bases at V and 1 base at J, with 10 bases between the two ends. The V gene's germline CDR1 is MGHRA and CDR2 YSYEKL. The CDR3 is CASSLDRSNTEAFF. The DNA of the CDR3 is TGCGCCAGCAGCCTGGACCGTTCGAACACTGAAGCTTTCTTT.

This chain uses TRBV25-1 with TRBJ2-3, with unresolved D. V lost 8 bases and J 1 base, leaving 10 bases between the germline ends. Germline lookup yields CDR1 MGHDK and CDR2 SYGVNS. CDR3 size: 13 residues. Written as DNA, the CDR3 is TGTGCCAGCCGTGGTCGGGGCACAGATACGCAGTATTTT. As protein: CASRGRGTDTQYF.

This clonotype appeared a few times. CDR3 region: CASSGTGRSRNSGNTIYF. CDR3 in DNA: TGTGCCAGCAGTGGGACAGGGAGGTCCCGCAACTCTGGAAACACCATATATTTT. This chain connects TRBV25-1 to TRBJ1-3, with 8 bases matching TRBD1. V was pared by 4 bases and J by 0 bases, with 11 bases of the junction left unmatched. The CDR3 is 18 residues long. CDR1 is MGHDK, CDR2 SYGVNS, per germline.

This clonotype was detected a few times. This chain joins TRBV20-1 and TRBJ2-7, with 8 bases aligning to TRBD1. V gave up 0 bases and J gave up 5 bases; unmatched junction bases: 6. This CDR3 spans 14 amino acids. Looked up from germline, CDR1 is DFQATT and CDR2 is SNEGSKA (reference sequence). The CDR3 nucleotides read TGCAGTGCTAGAGATCGTGGACAGGGCCACGAGCAGTACTTC. Its translation: CSARDRGQGHEQYF.

This clonotype was seen a handful of times. The gene calls are TRBV4-3 and TRBJ1-5, with D perhaps matching TRBD1 (5 bases). Germline V lookup: CDR1 LGHNA, CDR2 YSLEER. The CDR3 runs to 14 residues. V was shortened by 4 bases and J by 6 bases, with 13 bases between the two germline ends. CDR3 protein: CASSRGEGTQPQHF. The CDR3 nucleotides are TGCGCCAGCAGCCGCGGCGAAGGGACTCAGCCCCAGCATTTT.

This clonotype was observed a few times. The CDR3 here is CASSYRGEQFF. The CDR3 DNA reads TGTGCCAGCAGTTACCGGGGTGAGCAGTTCTTC. The V gene is TRBV11-3, the J gene TRBJ2-1, with a weak D call TRBD2 (5 bases). Germline-derived CDR1 and CDR2 are SGHNT and YENEEA. The V and J ends lost 6 bases and 9 bases respectively, with 9 bases between them. The CDR3 is made up of 11 amino acids.

The chain is built from TRBV12-3 or TRBV12-4 and TRBJ1-2, with 8 bases that match TRBD1. This CDR3 region has 16 residues. V lost 4 bases to trimming and J lost 6 bases; unmatched junction nucleotides: 13. The CDR3 loop reads CASSSSRRQGSDGYTF. In DNA form, the CDR3 reads TGTGCCAGCAGTTCTTCCCGACGACAGGGGAGCGATGGCTACACCTTC.